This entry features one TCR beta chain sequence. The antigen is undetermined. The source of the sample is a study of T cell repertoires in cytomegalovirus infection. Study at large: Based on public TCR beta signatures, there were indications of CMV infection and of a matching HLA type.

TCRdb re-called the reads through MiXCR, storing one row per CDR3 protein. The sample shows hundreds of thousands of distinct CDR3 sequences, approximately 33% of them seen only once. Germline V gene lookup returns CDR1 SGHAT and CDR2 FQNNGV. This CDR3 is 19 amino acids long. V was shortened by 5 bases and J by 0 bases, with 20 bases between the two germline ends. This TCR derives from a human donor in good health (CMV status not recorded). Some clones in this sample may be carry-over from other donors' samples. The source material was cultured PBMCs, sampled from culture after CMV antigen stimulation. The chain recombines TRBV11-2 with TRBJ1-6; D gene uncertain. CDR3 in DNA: TGTGCCAGCAGCGGTAGGACCACGAGGATAAGCTCCTATAATTCACCCCTCCACTTT. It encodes CASSGRTTRISSYNSPLHF.